This entry describes one TCR beta chain. The antigen remains undetermined. This record belongs to a study of cytomegalovirus exposure and HLA in healthy donors. Whole-study findings and limits: Per published reports, the classifier diagnosed cytomegalovirus status with high specificity and sensitivity. Some TCR beta chains (approximately 180 of them) were listed as cytomegalovirus-associated.

Donors came from a validation cohort of over 100 subjects, distinct from the first 666-subject cohort. Trimming shortened V by 4 bases and J by 6 bases, and 15 bases separated the two germline ends. Germline lookup yields CDR1 KGHSH and CDR2 LQKENI. The CDR3 extends over 14 amino acids. Libraries were prepared by immunoSEQ multiplex PCR; TCRdb keeps only in-frame clonotypes and omits some of them. This sample has around 150,000 clones, with just over 85% found just once. Source material: PBMCs. The TCR sequence derives from a woman between 18 and 29 years old in good health and CMV-seropositive. The chain couples TRBV18 to TRBJ1-2; D unresolved. The CDR3 region is CASSLTPGGDGYTF. DNA for the CDR3: TGTGCCAGCTCACTTACACCGGGAGGTGATGGCTACACCTTC.